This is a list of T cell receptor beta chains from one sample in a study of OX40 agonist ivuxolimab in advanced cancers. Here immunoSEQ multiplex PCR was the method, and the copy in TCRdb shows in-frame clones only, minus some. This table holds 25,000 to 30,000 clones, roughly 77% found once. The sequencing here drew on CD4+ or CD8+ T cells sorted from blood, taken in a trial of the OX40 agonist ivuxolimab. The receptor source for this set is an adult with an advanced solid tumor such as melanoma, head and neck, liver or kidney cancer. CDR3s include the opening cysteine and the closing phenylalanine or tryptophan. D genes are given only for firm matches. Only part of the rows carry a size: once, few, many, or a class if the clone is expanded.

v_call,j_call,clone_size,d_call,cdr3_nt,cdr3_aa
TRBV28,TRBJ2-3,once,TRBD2,TGTGCCAGCAGTTTTCCCAGACTAGCGGGAGACACAGATACGCAGTATTTT,CASSFPRLAGDTDTQYF
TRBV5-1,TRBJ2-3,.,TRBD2,TGCGCCAGCAGCTTTAGCGGGAGGGCAGATACGCAGTATTTT,CASSFSGRADTQYF
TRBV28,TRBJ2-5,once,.,TGTGCCAGCAGTCTGCCGGTTGGCAGGGCACAGACCCAGTACTTC,CASSLPVGRAQTQYF
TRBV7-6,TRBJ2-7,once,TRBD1,TGTGCCAGCAGCTTAGGAGCCGGGACAGGTGCCTCCTACGAGCAGTACTTC,CASSLGAGTGASYEQYF
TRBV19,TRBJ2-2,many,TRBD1,TGTGCCAGTAGTATGGGACAGGGATACACCGGGGAGCTGTTTTTT,CASSMGQGYTGELFF
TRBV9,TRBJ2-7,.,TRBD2,TGTGCCAGCAGCCTAGCGGGGGCCAGCTCCTACGAGCAGTACTTC,CASSLAGASSYEQYF
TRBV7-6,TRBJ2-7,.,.,TGTGCCAGCAGCTTATTTAGGGAAAATCCCTACGAGCAGTACTTC,CASSLFRENPYEQYF
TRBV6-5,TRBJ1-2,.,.,TGTGCCAGCAGCAAAAACCCGGCAGGGAGGGGTGGCTACACCTTC,CASSKNPAGRGGYTF
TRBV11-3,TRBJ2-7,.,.,TGTGCCAGCAGCCCCTCGGCCGGGATCTCCTACGAGCAGTACTTC,CASSPSAGISYEQYF
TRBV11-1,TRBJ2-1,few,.,TGTGCCAGCAGCTTATGGGGCTACAATGAGCAGTTCTTC,CASSLWGYNEQFF
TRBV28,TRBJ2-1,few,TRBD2,TGTGCCAGCGGGTTGGGACTAGCGGAGGTAGCCAATGAGCAGTTCTTC,CASGLGLAEVANEQFF
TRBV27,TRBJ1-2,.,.,TGTGCCAGCAGTTTCACAGGGAGTGGCTACACCTTC,CASSFTGSGYTF
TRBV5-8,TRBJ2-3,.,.,TGTGCCAGCAGCCCCCTGGCTGCGGGCATTAACACAGATACGCAGTATTTT,CASSPLAAGINTDTQYF
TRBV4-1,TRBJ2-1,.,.,TGCGCCAGCAGCCAGCGGACGGGATACAATGAGCAGTTCTTC,CASSQRTGYNEQFF
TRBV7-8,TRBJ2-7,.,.,TGTGCCAGCAGCTCAGCAGGGGTCGAACTCTACGAGCAGTACTTC,CASSSAGVELYEQYF
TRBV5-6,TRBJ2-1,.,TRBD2,TGTGCCAGCAGCTCTGGACTAGCGGGGACCTCCTTCAGGAATGAGCAGTTCTTC,CASSSGLAGTSFRNEQFF